This TCR beta chain was documented in a study of identical twins. Whole-study findings and limits: Fewer insertions marked abundant cord blood beta clonotypes; young adult naive trended weakly, memory not at all.

This clonotype was counted between two and nine times. The antigen is undetermined. One entry per CDR3 protein, called by TCRdb with MiXCR from the 5' RACE reads. The table shows about 530,000 distinct CDR3 sequences, with about a fifth occurring only once. Germline loops: CDR1 SGDLS, CDR2 YYNGEE. The V and J ends lost 0 bases and 2 bases respectively, with 11 bases between them. This CDR3 is built from 15 residues. These sequences were also reported in another study, on yellow fever vaccine responses in identical twins.

The rearrangement uses TRBV9 and TRBJ1-2; possible D gene TRBD1, 5 bases. The material sequenced was CD4+ T cells sorted from blood. This sequence originates from a woman in her late teens or twenties in good health. The CDR3 DNA follows: TGTGCCAGCAGCGTAGGTCGGGGGGAAAACTATGGCTACACCTTC. It translates to CASSVGRGENYGYTF.